This entry concerns a single TCR beta chain. V dropped 1 base and J dropped 7; count of bases not matched to a gene: 15. This CDR3 is 18 amino acids long. Per the germline V gene, CDR1 is MDHEN and CDR2 is SYDVKM. This sample was included in a study of shared clonotypes between healthy human individuals. Profiling relied on immunoSEQ multiplex PCR, and the TCRdb table lists in-frame clones only, not all of them. The sample carries a few million clones, 80% to 95% recorded once. V usage is TRBV28 and J usage is TRBJ1-5; TRBD1 matches 8 bases. This TCR was sampled from a young man in good health. Some clones in this sample may be carry-over from other donors' samples. Sequenced input: naive CD4+ T cells from PBMCs. Subset described: CD45RA+ positively selected. CDR3 residues: CASSLLPPGQGAGQPQHF. In nucleotides, the CDR3 is TGTGCCAGCAGTTTATTACCCCCGGGGCAGGGGGCCGGACAGCCCCAGCATTTT.